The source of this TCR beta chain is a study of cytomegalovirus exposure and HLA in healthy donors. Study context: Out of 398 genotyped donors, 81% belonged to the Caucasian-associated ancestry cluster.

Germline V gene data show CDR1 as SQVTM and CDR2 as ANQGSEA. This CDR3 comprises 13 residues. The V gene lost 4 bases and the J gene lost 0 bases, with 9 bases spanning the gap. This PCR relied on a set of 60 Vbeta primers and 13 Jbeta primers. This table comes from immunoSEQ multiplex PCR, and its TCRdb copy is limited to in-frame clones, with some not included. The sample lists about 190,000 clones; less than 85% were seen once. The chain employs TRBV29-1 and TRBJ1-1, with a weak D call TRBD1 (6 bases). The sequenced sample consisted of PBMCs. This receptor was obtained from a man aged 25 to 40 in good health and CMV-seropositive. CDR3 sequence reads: CSVATGMNTEAFF. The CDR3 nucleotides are TGCAGCGTTGCTACAGGGATGAACACTGAAGCTTTCTTT.